Reported below is one TCR beta chain. What antigen it recognizes has not been identified. The input lacks base qualities; no much larger clone sits a single base away. This sample was taken from a study of T cell responses to AZD1222 COVID-19 vaccine (dated by TCRdb to the early 2020s). General notes on the study: A total of approximately 240 trial participants underwent TCR sequencing, of whom some 200 had received two doses of AZD1222 and around 25 had received two doses of the MenACWY control vaccine. Enrollment into the trials was organized by age into subgroups of 18-55, 56-69 and 70-plus years, and those subgroups contained roughly 150, 30 and 60 TCR-sequenced participants, respectively.

Per the germline V gene, SQVTM is the CDR1 and ANQGSEA is the CDR2. V is pared back by 1 base and J by 2 bases, with 9 bases lying between the germline termini. From the cysteine through the phenylalanine, the CDR3 covers 13 amino acids. Only the CDR3 part of the read is kept: 39 bases, read in frame from the first base. Points the paper makes about the study in general: Vaccine-associated CD4 TCRs spanned the whole spike protein, with dominant responses in regions 160-218 and 743-854. After two AZD1222 doses, both the breadth and the depth of spike-specific TCRs were significantly higher than at day 0 and than in MenACWY recipients. Reportedly, almost half of the unique spike-specific TCRs recognized epitopes lying outside the regions that are mutated in the B.1.351 and B.1.1.7 variants. Conclusions about previously exposed vaccinees were limited because only a handful of AZD1222 recipients were SARS-CoV-2 seropositive at baseline. Participants were mostly white British and included more females than males, and it was suggested by the authors that clonal diversity may have been underestimated. In the small 56-69-year group, the increase in depth fell short of significance, most likely because of low power. Because no day 14 peak-response samples were available, repertoires were characterized only after the peak T cell response.

The time point label for this specimen denotes: about 28 days (+/-7) after the second vaccine dose. AZD1222 recipients with second doses at about 4 weeks or about 12 weeks were pooled, because spike-specific TCR depth and breadth did not differ between schedules. Vaccinee samples were obtained from the UK trials COV001 and COV002, which included a single-blind randomized controlled phase 2/3 trial of AZD1222 (ChAdOx1 nCoV-19) in healthy adults. Trial participant PBMC samples were collected at day 0 and day 28 after the second dose for TCRbeta chain sequencing. The CDR3 regions of human TCRbeta chains were subjected to immunosequencing. In the source study's methods: Repertoire TCRs were matched against a reference library of SARS-CoV-2-specific TCRs generated with the MIRA antigen-specificity platform. Breadth was defined as the fraction of unique TCRs that were SARS-CoV-2-associated, and depth was defined as the fraction of total T cells that were SARS-CoV-2-associated. Using the MIRA data, each spike-specific TCR was mapped to the spike region that the TCR reacts to and placed in a CD4 or CD8 class. Log10-transformed breadth and depth values were compared by one-way ANOVA with Sidak's multiple comparisons tests. As stored in TCRdb, this immuneACCESS dataset retains in-frame rearrangements with V and J assigned. A fraction of the clones does not appear; measured against another copy, unresolved V genes explain less than half of the discrepancy, and the remainder lacks a known reason. Clone size and V and J calls were adopted from that table, with D and trimming inferred from the DNA. Here the sample has about 84,000 clones; about 83% occur a single time. Together, the top ten hold around 10% of the sample.

The sequences come from peripheral blood, collected 28 days after the second AZD1222 dose. Rearrangement joined TRBV29-1 to TRBJ2-7; no D gene is confidently identified. This clonotype was sampled from an adult who received the AZD1222 COVID-19 vaccine. The nucleotides are TGCAGCGTTGAAGGGCATCCCACCTACGAGCAGTACTTC. Its protein is CSVEGHPTYEQYF.